The 24 T cell receptor beta chains presented below share a single source sample, sequenced in a study of T-cell memory formation after mild COVID-19. One entry per CDR3 protein, called by TCRdb with MiXCR from the 5' RACE reads. The table shows hundreds of thousands of distinct CDR3 sequences, with approximately 14% occurring only once. The sample taken for sequencing was PBMCs or a T cell subset sorted from them (not recorded which). The origin of the receptors is a man aged 18-30 years who had mild COVID-19 (a few samples of this study predate the infection). Cell type and time point are not known.

This clonotype was counted between two and nine times. The J gene is TRBJ1-2, the V gene TRBV4-1; 9 bases match TRBD1. V lost 2 bases to trimming and J lost 6 bases; unmatched junction nucleotides: 4. Germline V gene data show CDR1 as MGHRA and CDR2 as YSYEKL. CDR3 length: 14 residues. CDR3 in amino acids: CASSQPGQGHGYTF. In DNA, the CDR3 is TGCGCCAGCAGCCAACCGGGACAGGGACATGGCTACACCTTC.

The rearrangement links TRBV29-1 to TRBJ2-1, with D tentatively TRBD1 or TRBD2 (5 bases each). Trimming took off 3 bases at V and 0 bases at J, with 9 bases between the two ends. The CDR3 extends over 14 amino acids. The germline V gene has CDR1 SQVTM and CDR2 ANQGSEA. Written as DNA, the CDR3 is TGCAGCGTTGAGGCAGGGAGCTCCTACAATGAGCAGTTCTTC. Its translation is CSVEAGSSYNEQFF.

This clonotype was counted a few times. The chain joins TRBV6-5 to TRBJ1-1; 7 bases align to TRBD1. The CDR3 sequence is 16 residues long. The V gene end was trimmed by 2 bases and the J gene end by 4 bases; junction bases not matched to a gene: 10. CDR1 and CDR2 (germline): MNHEY, SVGAGI. CDR3 DNA: TGTGCCAGCAGTTACCGACAGGGACGGAGAGGCACTGAAGCTTTCTTT. This codes for CASSYRQGRRGTEAFF.

V is TRBV7-8 and J is TRBJ1-2; maybe TRBD1 (5 bases). The CDR3 consists of 14 residues. Trimming removed 4 bases from V and 3 bases from J, with 12 bases in between. Germline values: CDR1 SGHVS, CDR2 FQNEAQ. The CDR3 region has the DNA TGTGCCAGCAGCTCATCCGGGACGGACTATGGCTACACCTTC. Its translation is CASSSSGTDYGYTF.

The rearrangement uses TRBV6-2 or TRBV6-3 and TRBJ2-5, with no clear D. The CDR3 is made up of 11 amino acids. With 6 bases removed from V and 3 bases from J, the gap between germline ends came to 5 bases. Germline V gene lookup returns CDR1 MNHEY and CDR2 SVGEGT. The CDR3 coding sequence is TGTGCCAGCAGATTTGAAGAGACCCAGTACTTC. Translated, it gives CASRFEETQYF.

Only a few counts were recorded for this clonotype. The chain carries TRBV28 and TRBJ2-7; maybe TRBD2 (6 bases). The CDR3 totals 14 residues. CDR1 is MDHEN and CDR2 is SYDVKM in the germline V gene. Trimming shortened V by 4 bases and J by 6 bases, and 16 bases separated the two germline ends. The CDR3 here is CASSWSGTLREQYV. In DNA form, the CDR3 reads TGTGCCAGCAGTTGGTCAGGGACTCTCCGCGAGCAGTACGTC.

This clonotype was detected a few times. V and J are TRBV5-1 and TRBJ2-6; D may be TRBD1 or TRBD2 (5 bases each). From germline, CDR1 is SGHRS and CDR2 YFSETQ. Trimming removed 4 bases at V and 0 bases at J, with 17 bases between. This CDR3 has 18 amino acids. In DNA form, the CDR3 reads TGCGCCAGCAGCGGCTCCGTCGGGGCCCACTCTGGGGCCAACGTCCTGACTTTC. It codes for CASSGSVGAHSGANVLTF.

This clonotype was observed a handful of times. This chain joins TRBV7-2 and TRBJ2-1; D gene unclear. The length of the CDR3 is 14 residues. Looked up from germline, CDR1 is SGHTA and CDR2 is FQGNSA. V lost 2 bases, J lost 10 bases, and 15 bases lay in between. CDR3 in amino acids: CASSLRRTAGEQFF. CDR3 bases: TGTGCCAGCAGCTTACGTCGTACAGCCGGGGAGCAGTTCTTC.

V gene TRBV9 combines with J gene TRBJ2-6, with a tentative D call TRBD1 (6 bases). There are 15 residues in the CDR3. Deletions cut 1 base from V and 4 bases from J, with 9 bases between. CDR1 and CDR2 from the germline V gene are SGDLS and YYNGEE. The CDR3 is CASSVSGAGANVLTF. The CDR3 DNA sequence: TGTGCCAGCAGCGTATCAGGGGCCGGGGCCAACGTCCTGACTTTC. Complete variable domain (other parts from reference TRBV9 and TRBJ2-6): DSGVTQTPKHLITATGQRVTLRCSPRSGDLSVYWYQQSLDQGLQFLIQYYNGEERAKGNILERFSAQQFPDLHSELNLSSLELGDSALYFCASSVSGAGANVLTFGAGSRLTVL.

A single count supports this clonotype. The chain has TRBV28 and TRBJ2-7, with TRBD1 matching 9 bases. V lost 7 bases to trimming and J lost 1 base; unmatched junction nucleotides: 8. Germline lookup yields CDR1 MDHEN and CDR2 SYDVKM. This CDR3 is built from 15 residues. Here the CDR3 reads CASTPGTGLSYEQYF. DNA of the CDR3: TGTGCCAGCACCCCCGGGACAGGGCTATCCTACGAGCAGTACTTC.

This clonotype occurred a few times. The J gene is TRBJ2-1, the V gene TRBV6-5; tentatively, D is TRBD1 (6 bases). V gave up 0 bases and J gave up 8 bases, with 17 bases separating them. CDR3 length: 16 amino acids. The germline gives CDR1 MNHEY, CDR2 SVGAGI. CDR3 in DNA: TGTGCCAGCAGTTACTCGGCACAGGGACCTGGGGATGAGCAGTTCTTC. Its translation: CASSYSAQGPGDEQFF.

This clonotype was detected ten times or more. This chain connects TRBV5-1 to TRBJ2-5; D gene unclear. The V gene lost 3 bases and the J gene lost 5 bases, with 14 bases spanning the gap. CDR1 is SGHRS and CDR2 is YFSETQ in the germline V gene. This CDR3 has 14 residues. DNA of the CDR3: TGCGCCAGCAGCTCCGGGCCTGTAGGGGAGACCCAGTACTTC. Amino acids: CASSSGPVGETQYF.

The chain has TRBV4-3 and TRBJ2-3; 7 bases are a match to TRBD1. The CDR3 is made up of 15 amino acids. V gave up 3 bases and J gave up 10 bases; unmatched junction bases: 13. Germline V CDR1 and CDR2: LGHNA, YSLEER. CDR3 residues: CASSQSSKWTGSQYF. The CDR3 nucleotides are TGCGCCAGCAGCCAGTCCTCAAAGTGGACAGGTTCGCAGTATTTT.

The gene calls are TRBV12-3 or TRBV12-4 and TRBJ1-5; 8 nucleotides align to TRBD1. The CDR3 spans 14 residues. V dropped 6 bases and J dropped 5; count of bases not matched to a gene: 6. The CDR3 region is CASRARGPDQPQHF. CDR3 coding DNA: TGTGCCAGCAGAGCCAGGGGGCCGGATCAGCCCCAGCATTTT.

This chain connects TRBV7-2 to TRBJ1-3, with no clear D. V was cut by 3 bases and J by 0 bases, with 6 bases left in between. The CDR3 runs 14 residues. Germline assignment: CDR1 SGHTA and CDR2 FQGNSA. The CDR3 region is CASSFRDSGNTIYF. DNA for the CDR3: TGTGCCAGCAGCTTTCGAGACTCTGGAAACACCATATATTTT. Variable domain in full (rest from reference TRBV7-2 and TRBJ1-3): GAGVSQSPSNKVTEKGKDVELRCDPISGHTALYWYRQSLGQGLEFLIYFQGNSAPDKSGLPSDRFSAERTGGSVSTLTIQRTQQEDSAVYLCASSFRDSGNTIYFGEGSWLTVV.

This clonotype occurred a few times. V gene TRBV24-1 combines with J gene TRBJ2-1; 8 nucleotides agree with TRBD1. Germline assignment: CDR1 KGHDR and CDR2 SFDVKD. Losses at the gene ends were 4 bases for V and 9 bases for J; bases not matched to a gene: 13. This CDR3 comprises 16 residues. CDR3 nucleotide sequence: TGTGCCACCAGTGACTTCGGACAGGGAAGGTCGAGTGAGCAGTTCTTC. Its protein product is CATSDFGQGRSSEQFF.

CDR3 nucleotide sequence: TGCGCCAGCAGCCAAGAGCACACTTACAGCTCCTACGAGCAGTACTTC. This gives the protein CASSQEHTYSSYEQYF. The V call is TRBV4-1, the J call TRBJ2-7; no clear D. V was trimmed by 0 bases and J by 0 bases, leaving 12 bases between them. The CDR3 has 16 amino acids. Germline V gene sequence: CDR1 MGHRA, CDR2 YSYEKL.

This clonotype was counted ten times or more. The V and J genes are TRBV6-5 and TRBJ1-1; possibly TRBD1 for D (6 bases). CDR1 MNHEY and CDR2 SVGAGI come from the germline V gene. The CDR3 has 13 amino acids. V shed 5 bases and J shed 1 base, with 8 bases lying between them. The CDR3 spells CASSLQGNTEAFF. As DNA, the CDR3 is TGTGCCAGCAGTCTACAGGGGAACACTGAAGCTTTCTTT.

This clonotype was seen a handful of times. The rearrangement links TRBV3-1 to TRBJ1-5, with D hard to call. Per germline, CDR1 LGHDT and CDR2 YNNKEL (reference sequence). This CDR3 has 13 residues. The V gene lost 4 bases and the J gene lost 6 bases, with 10 bases spanning the gap. In nucleotides, the CDR3 is TGTGCCAGCAGCCCCGCCGGAGGTCAGCCCCAGCATTTT. Protein product: CASSPAGGQPQHF.

Note on this clonotype: This sequence may be a read error, since a much larger clone differs from it by one base. The CDR3 is CAGSNNYSIPGTREKETQYF. The CDR3 DNA sequence: TGTGCCGGCAGCAATAACTACTCCATTCCCGGGACTAGGGAAAAGGAGACCCAGTACTTC. V is TRBV21-1 and J is TRBJ2-5; whether TRBD2, the table's D call, matches the DNA was not checked. TRBV21-1 is a pseudogene segment. This CDR3 comprises 20 residues.

The rearrangement links TRBV9 to TRBJ2-1; 10 bases match TRBD2. Germline CDR1 SGDLS, CDR2 YYNGEE. The CDR3 covers 15 residues. V trimming: 3 bases; J trimming: 6 bases; junction bases outside the gene matches: 6. CDR3 loop: CASSGGAGGFNEQFF. CDR3 coding DNA: TGTGCCAGCAGCGGGGGAGCGGGGGGGTTCAATGAGCAGTTCTTC.

This clonotype has ten or more counts. CDR3 DNA: TGTGCCAGCAGTTACTCAGGGACGCGTGGCTACACCTTC. It specifies CASSYSGTRGYTF. The rearrangement joins TRBV6-5 to TRBJ1-2; D perhaps matches TRBD1 (5 bases). Germline CDR1 is MNHEY and CDR2 is SVGAGI. The length of the CDR3 is 13 residues. Trimming removed 0 bases at V and 7 bases at J, with 9 bases between.

This clonotype was picked up a small number of times. V is TRBV11-2 and J is TRBJ2-5; TRBD2 might be the D (6 bases). The CDR3 has 15 amino acids. Germline loops: CDR1 SGHAT, CDR2 FQNNGV. Deletions cut 3 bases from V and 4 bases from J, with 15 bases between. The CDR3 protein is CASSFDIAARETQYF. The CDR3 nucleotides read TGTGCCAGCAGCTTCGACATAGCGGCACGAGAGACCCAGTACTTC.

This chain joins TRBV6-5 and TRBJ1-2; no firm D call. Germline V gene data show CDR1 as MNHEY and CDR2 as SVGAGI. This CDR3 is built from 12 residues. V shed 6 bases and J shed 7 bases, with 12 bases lying between them. CDR3 in DNA: TGTGCCAGCAGCTCCATTTCAGGTGGCTACACCTTC. It translates to CASSSISGGYTF.